The entry below describes one TCR beta chain. The sample belongs to a study of blood T cell repertoires in COVID-19. V was cut by 1 base and J by 1 base, with 15 bases left in between. Germline V CDR1 and CDR2: SGHTA, FQGNSA. The CDR3 runs to 17 residues. Clones were read by immunoSEQ multiplex PCR, and TCRdb kept only the in-frame ones, dropping some. The data contain 110,000 or so clones, approximately 80% of them seen just once; the ten biggest clones take up over 15%. The J gene is TRBJ2-3, the V gene TRBV7-2; possibly TRBD2 for D (5 bases). The TCR originated in an elderly woman with acute or convalescent COVID-19. Specimen: peripheral blood. This CDR3 reads CASSLGLGITRTDTQYF. The CDR3 bases are TGTGCCAGCAGCTTAGGTCTCGGGATAACTCGCACAGATACGCAGTATTTT. The full variable domain, rest sourced from reference TRBV7-2 and TRBJ2-3, is GAGVSQSPSNKVTEKGKDVELRCDPISGHTALYWYRQSLGQGLEFLIYFQGNSAPDKSGLPSDRFSAERTGGSVSTLTIQRTQQEDSAVYLCASSLGLGITRTDTQYFGPGTRLTVL.